This TCR beta chain was identified during a study of blood T cell repertoires in COVID-19. Study details: Samples of COVID-19 (acute and convalescent) were obtained from the United States, Italy and Spain. T cells, B-cell-depleted T cells, or PBMCs provided the cDNA or gDNA that served as material.

Original methodology: By means of reference gene primer amplification, nucleated cell counts were estimated. TCRdb's table, derived via immunoSEQ multiplex PCR, lists solely in-frame clones and lacks some. V, J and clone size were drawn from that table, and D and trimming were deduced from the DNA. Among more than 150,000 clones listed, more than 80% were seen once. The V and J ends lost 4 bases and 0 bases respectively, with 10 bases between them. The CDR3 loop spans 16 amino acids. Germline V CDR1 and CDR2: MNHNS, SASEGT. The rearrangement uses TRBV6-1 and TRBJ2-6; a weak D match, TRBD1 (6 bases). This TCR derives from a human donor in a cohort sampled during active COVID-19. The source material was peripheral blood. The CDR3 here is CASSGGQDSGANVLTF. DNA of the CDR3: TGTGCCAGCAGTGGGGGACAAGACTCTGGGGCCAACGTCCTGACTTTC.